This T cell receptor beta chain comes out of a study of blood T cell repertoires in COVID-19. Looking at the study overall: Acute-phase and convalescent COVID-19 samples originated in the United States, Italy and Spain.

As originally analysed: Estimation of nucleated cell counts relied on the amplification of reference gene primers. The repertoire was sequenced with immunoSEQ multiplex PCR; TCRdb's copy has only in-frame clones and lacks some. D and trimming were read from the DNA, whereas the V and J calls and clone size are those reported in that table. The data contain 150,000 to 160,000 clones, about 83% of them seen just once; the ten biggest clones take up 9% to 13%. The CDR3 runs to 15 residues. V was pared by 1 base and J by 6 bases, with 3 bases of the junction left unmatched. The V gene's germline CDR1 is SGHDT and CDR2 YYEEEE.

The source is a woman aged 55-69 years with COVID-19, enrolled during active disease. Sequences were obtained from peripheral blood. The chain uses TRBV5-6 and TRBJ2-2; 10 positions agree with TRBD1. CDR3 nucleotide sequence: TGTGCCAGCAGCTTGATTGGACAGGGGGCCGGGGAGCTGTTTTTT. Its protein is CASSLIGQGAGELFF.